This T cell receptor (beta chain) appears in the sequencing data of a study of blood T cell repertoires in COVID-19. The wider study: Sites in the United States, Italy and Spain provided acute and convalescent COVID-19 samples. T cells, B-cell-depleted T cells, or PBMCs supplied cDNA or gDNA.

V lost 3 bases to trimming and J lost 8 bases, with 13 bases between them. The CDR3 totals 12 residues. The germline V gene has CDR1 GTSNPN and CDR2 SVGIG (reference sequence). Authors' analysis steps: Estimation of nucleated cell counts relied on the amplification of reference gene primers. Some clones are missing from TCRdb's copy, which holds only in-frame ones; the method was immunoSEQ multiplex PCR. The V and J calls and the clone size are those of that table, but D and trimming were determined from the DNA. This table holds under 200,000 clones, about 88% found once. The origin of this receptor is a man younger than 30 with acute or convalescent COVID-19. V usage is TRBV30 and J usage is TRBJ1-2; D is perhaps TRBD1 (5 bases). The sequenced sample was peripheral blood. CDR3: CAWSQQGVGYTF. CDR3 sequence (DNA): TGTGCCTGGAGCCAACAAGGGGTCGGCTACACCTTC. The full variable domain, in which reference TRBV30 and TRBJ1-2 provide the parts outside the CDR3, is SQTIHQWPATLVQPVGSPLSLECTVEGTSNPNLYWYRQAAGRGLQLLFYSVGIGQISSEVPQNLSASRPQDRQFILSSKKLLLSDSGFYLCAWSQQGVGYTFGSGTRLTVV.